These 30 T cell receptor beta chains share one sample of origin, sequenced in a study of blood T cell repertoires in COVID-19. Here immunoSEQ multiplex PCR was the method, and the copy in TCRdb shows in-frame clones only, minus some. The sample contains approximately 190,000 clones, 80% of which appear only once. Sequencing used peripheral blood. All receptors come from a man in his 60s with acute or convalescent COVID-19.

The chain combines TRBV30 with TRBJ2-7; the D is unclear. The germline V gene encodes CDR1 GTSNPN and CDR2 SVGIG (reference sequence). Between the trimmed V and J ends, which lost 3 bases and 3 bases, there was a span of 9 bases. The CDR3 has 12 residues. This CDR3 reads CAWRERSYEQYF. DNA of the CDR3: TGTGCCTGGAGGGAACGGAGCTACGAGCAGTACTTC.

V gene TRBV7-2 combines with J gene TRBJ1-1, with TRBD1 matching 7 bases. V was pared by 5 bases and J by 11 bases, with 11 bases of the junction left unmatched. The CDR3 has 13 amino acids. CDR1 is SGHTA, CDR2 FQGNSA, per germline. The CDR3 reads CASSREGTAVAFF. The CDR3 nucleotides are TGTGCCAGCAGCAGAGAAGGGACAGCAGTGGCTTTCTTT.

This chain connects TRBV11-2 to TRBJ2-7; a possible D gene is TRBD2 (6 bases). The CDR3 spans 15 residues. The germline V gene encodes CDR1 SGHAT and CDR2 FQNNGV. Trimming took 5 bases from V and 1 from J, leaving 15 bases between them. The CDR3: CASSPPTSLSYEQYF. CDR3 DNA sequence: TGTGCCAGCAGCCCCCCTACTAGCCTTTCCTACGAGCAGTACTTC.

This clone appeared once. The rearrangement links TRBV20-1 to TRBJ2-7, with 7 bases identical to TRBD1. V lost 5 bases and J lost 5; bases outside the gene matches: 3. Germline CDR1 DFQATT, CDR2 SNEGSKA (reference sequence). The CDR3 is 11 amino acids. CDR3: CSAVQGNEQYF. CDR3 DNA sequence: TGCAGTGCTGTACAGGGGAACGAGCAGTACTTC.

The rearrangement uses TRBV6-5 and TRBJ2-3; possibly TRBD1 for D (6 bases). Germline lookup yields CDR1 MNHEY and CDR2 SVGAGI. CDR3 length: 14 amino acids. Trimming cost V 5 bases and J 0 bases, with 9 bases left between them. DNA for the CDR3: TGTGCCAGCAGTCCACAGGGAAGCACAGATACGCAGTATTTT. This codes for CASSPQGSTDTQYF.

J is TRBJ2-3 and V is TRBV5-1, with D possibly TRBD1 on 5 matching bases. CDR1 is SGHRS and CDR2 is YFSETQ in the germline V gene. CDR3 size: 15 residues. V was trimmed by 0 bases and J by 0 bases, leaving 8 bases between them. The CDR3 protein is CASSLDTGSTDTQYF. DNA of the CDR3: TGCGCCAGCAGCTTGGATACAGGCAGCACAGATACGCAGTATTTT.

The V call is TRBV3-1 (or the pseudogene TRBV3-2), the J call TRBJ1-2; D gene uncertain. Germline V CDR1 and CDR2: LGHDT, YNNKEL (reference sequence). This CDR3 region has 13 residues. With 0 bases removed from V and 6 bases from J, the gap between germline ends came to 8 bases. CDR3 DNA sequence: TGTGCCAGCAGCCAAGAAGACTTGAATGGCTACACCTTC. It yields the protein CASSQEDLNGYTF.

The chain joins TRBV6-2 or TRBV6-3 to TRBJ1-2; D uncertain. The CDR3 consists of 12 residues. Trimming pared 0 bases from V and 4 bases from J, leaving 3 bases between. Germline assignment: CDR1 MNHEY and CDR2 SVGEGT. The CDR3 here is CASSYSAYGYTF. The CDR3 DNA follows: TGTGCCAGCAGTTACTCGGCCTATGGCTACACCTTC.

This chain links TRBV5-1 with TRBJ2-1; 9 bases map to TRBD2. There are 14 residues in the CDR3. The V and J ends lost 3 bases and 8 bases, in that order; junction bases with no gene match: 6. The germline CDR1 and CDR2 sequences are SGHRS and YFSETQ. The CDR3 DNA is TGCGCCAGCAGCTGGTCTAGCGGGACGGATGAGCAGTTCTTC. Protein: CASSWSSGTDEQFF.

This clone was counted only a few times. The CDR3 here is CAGGGSAPDPNTGELFF. The CDR3 DNA reads TGTGCCGGCGGGGGAAGTGCGCCCGACCCGAACACCGGGGAGCTGTTTTTT. The V and J genes are TRBV30 and TRBJ2-2, with TRBD2 matching over 7 bases. The CDR3 length is 17 residues. After removal of 8 bases from V and 0 bases from J, the junction contained 15 bases not matched to a gene. CDR1 and CDR2 from the germline V gene are GTSNPN and SVGIG (reference sequence).

The rearrangement uses TRBV7-8 and TRBJ2-7; D perhaps matches TRBD1 (7 bases). Germline assignment: CDR1 SGHVS and CDR2 FQNEAQ. The length of the CDR3 is 15 residues. V gave up 4 bases and J gave up 1 base, with 14 bases separating them. The CDR3 DNA follows: TGTGCCAGCAGCTCCCAGGGGGGACAGTCCTACGAGCAGTACTTC. Its protein is CASSSQGGQSYEQYF.

This clone has more than one count but fewer than ten. The chain is built from TRBV7-9 and TRBJ1-3, with D uncertain. This CDR3 spans 12 amino acids. The V gene lost 6 bases and the J gene lost 8 bases, with 11 bases spanning the gap. The germline V gene encodes CDR1 SEHNR and CDR2 FQNEAQ (reference sequence). The DNA for the CDR3 is TGTGCCAGCAGTTCCAATCGGGACACCATATATTTT. Translated: CASSSNRDTIYF.

V and J are TRBV24-1 and TRBJ2-6; weak D call: TRBD1 (5 bases). Deletions cut 1 base from V and 1 base from J, with 7 bases between. CDR1 and CDR2 from the germline V gene are KGHDR and SFDVKD. The CDR3 spans 16 residues. This CDR3 reads CATSDLSGSGANVLTF. For the CDR3, the DNA is TGTGCCACCAGTGATTTATCAGGGTCTGGGGCCAACGTCCTGACTTTC.

This chain links TRBV6-5 with TRBJ2-7, with 8 bases that match TRBD1. Trimming removed 6 bases from V and 3 bases from J; junction bases left unmatched: 10. The CDR3 runs 15 residues. Germline V gene lookup returns CDR1 MNHEY and CDR2 SVGAGI. The CDR3 DNA reads as TGTGCCAGCAGGCCAGCTCAGGGGGCGTTCTACGAGCAGTACTTC. Residues: CASRPAQGAFYEQYF.

The chain is built from TRBV19 and TRBJ2-1; TRBD2 aligns across 12 bases. The CDR3 is 13 amino acids. V was pared by 9 bases and J by 7 bases, with 4 bases of the junction left unmatched. Germline values: CDR1 LNHDA, CDR2 SQIVND (reference sequence). The CDR3 DNA reads TGTGCCAGCGCTGGACTAGCGGGAAATGAGCAGTTCTTC. This encodes CASAGLAGNEQFF.

J is TRBJ1-2 and V is TRBV3-1 (or the pseudogene TRBV3-2), with D possibly TRBD1 on 5 matching bases. Germline V gene data show CDR1 as LGHDT and CDR2 as YNNKEL (reference sequence). The CDR3 is 15 amino acids. The V end was cut by 0 bases, the J end by 4 bases, with 12 bases between. The DNA of the CDR3 is TGTGCCAGCAGCCAAGATCAGGGTCTCGGCTATGGCTACACCTTC. Translation: CASSQDQGLGYGYTF.

V gene TRBV14 combines with J gene TRBJ1-5; 7 bases line up with TRBD1. CDR3 length: 15 amino acids. CDR1 is SGHDN and CDR2 is FVKESK in the germline V gene. The trim removed 3 bases at V and 4 bases at J, leaving 6 bases unmatched. Here the CDR3 DNA reads TGTGCCAGCAGCCATAGGGACAGATTAAATCAGCCCCAGCATTTT. This translates into CASSHRDRLNQPQHF.

This clone was counted only a few times. The chain has TRBV11-2 and TRBJ2-7; no reliable D call. The CDR3 is 13 amino acids. Trimming removed 4 bases at V and 5 bases at J, with 12 bases between. The germline V gene has CDR1 SGHAT and CDR2 FQNNGV. This chain's CDR3 is CASSYRLTNEQYF. The CDR3 DNA reads TGTGCCAGCAGCTACAGATTGACGAACGAGCAGTACTTC. Full variable domain (rest looked up from reference TRBV11-2 and TRBJ2-7): EAGVAQSPRYKIIEKRQSVAFWCNPISGHATLYWYQQILGQGPKLLIQFQNNGVVDDSQLPKDRFSAERLKGVDSTLKIQPAKLEDSAVYLCASSYRLTNEQYFGPGTRLTVT.

J is TRBJ2-2 and V is TRBV4-3; 7 bases agree with TRBD2. Germline-derived CDR1 and CDR2 are LGHNA and YSLEER. This CDR3 comprises 16 residues. V was clipped by 1 base and J by 3 bases; unmatched bases: 5. CDR3 residues: CASSQVGRGDTGELFF. CDR3 coding DNA: TGCGCCAGCAGCCAAGTGGGTCGGGGGGACACCGGGGAGCTGTTTTTT.

The V gene is TRBV5-6, the J gene TRBJ2-3, with D tentatively TRBD1 (6 bases). The germline V gene has CDR1 SGHDT and CDR2 YYEEEE. CDR3 size: 17 residues. Trimming left V 0 bases short and J 2 bases short, with 16 bases between. The CDR3 coding sequence is TGTGCCAGCAGCTTGGATATGGAACAGGGATCCACAGATACGCAGTATTTT. It specifies CASSLDMEQGSTDTQYF.

The gene calls are TRBV5-1 and TRBJ2-3, with a possible D match to TRBD2 (7 bases). Germline V gives CDR1 SGHRS, CDR2 YFSETQ. Trimming removed 4 bases at V and 0 bases at J, with 15 bases between. The CDR3 length is 16 residues. The CDR3 nucleotides are TGCGCCAGCAGCCGGGGGGACATCTCTAGCACAGATACGCAGTATTTT. Its protein is CASSRGDISSTDTQYF.

V usage is TRBV14 and J usage is TRBJ2-2; the match to TRBD2 covers 7 bases. The V gene end was trimmed by 1 base and the J gene end by 1 base; junction bases not matched to a gene: 6. Germline assignment: CDR1 SGHDN and CDR2 FVKESK. The CDR3 totals 17 residues. DNA of the CDR3: TGTGCCAGCAGCCAAGTCAGGGCTAGCGGGAACACCGGGGAGCTGTTTTTT. Amino acids: CASSQVRASGNTGELFF.

CDR3 protein: CASERQSRVIRDTQYF. For the CDR3, the DNA is TGTGCCAGCGAAAGACAGTCCCGCGTGATAAGAGATACGCAGTATTTT. This rearrangement joins TRBV2 to TRBJ2-3; D may be TRBD1 (5 bases). The CDR3 consists of 16 residues. V was shortened by 8 bases and J by 5 bases, with 23 bases between the two germline ends. From germline, CDR1 is SNHLY and CDR2 FYNNEI.

This clone has more than one count but fewer than ten. This rearrangement joins TRBV13 to TRBJ2-7, with a possible D match to TRBD2 (6 bases). V was shortened by 2 bases and J by 2 bases, with 16 bases between the two germline ends. The CDR3 covers 16 residues. The germline CDR1 and CDR2 sequences are PRHDT and FYEKMQ (reference sequence). The DNA for the CDR3 is TGTGCCAGCAGCTTATTGGGGGGTGGACTAACCTACGAGCAGTACTTC. It translates to CASSLLGGGLTYEQYF.

The rearrangement uses TRBV4-1 and TRBJ1-5, with TRBD1 matching 7 bases. V dropped 3 bases and J dropped 7; count of bases not matched to a gene: 6. This CDR3 spans 14 amino acids. Looked up from germline, CDR1 is MGHRA and CDR2 is YSYEKL. The CDR3 reads CASSQGGQWQPQHF. DNA of the CDR3: TGCGCCAGCAGCCAGGGGGGACAGTGGCAGCCCCAGCATTTT.

This chain joins TRBV7-8 and TRBJ1-1, with D possibly being TRBD1 (6 bases). Trimming took 5 bases from V and 7 from J, leaving 11 bases between them. This CDR3 spans 12 amino acids. CDR1 and CDR2 from the germline V gene are SGHVS and FQNEAQ. The chain's CDR3 is CASSPRGYEAFF. The CDR3 nucleotides are TGTGCCAGCAGCCCCAGGGGATATGAAGCTTTCTTT.

The chain carries TRBV11-2 and TRBJ1-6, with 7 bases matching TRBD1. After removal of 5 bases from V and 5 bases from J, the junction contained 3 bases not matched to a gene. The CDR3 consists of 14 residues. Looked up from germline, CDR1 is SGHAT and CDR2 is FQNNGV. The CDR3 DNA sequence: TGTGCCAGCAGCCGCAGGGGGGATAATTCACCCCTCCACTTT. Amino acids: CASSRRGDNSPLHF.

About this clone: One end of the junction does not line up with germline, which may come from a read error. The V gene is TRBV7-3, the J gene TRBJ2-3; no clear D gene. The germline V gene encodes CDR1 SGHTA and CDR2 FQGTGA. CDR3 length: 12 amino acids. The CDR3 sequence is CASGFSPDTQYF. CDR3 DNA: TGTGCCAGCGGCTTCTCCCCAGATACGCAGTATTTT.

This clone was seen a single time. This sequence joins TRBV18 and TRBJ2-1; TRBD2 aligns across 8 bases. With V trimmed by 4 bases and J by 9 bases, 8 bases remained unmatched. Germline CDR1 reads KGHSH; CDR2 reads LQKENI. The length of the CDR3 is 14 residues. The CDR3 nucleotides are TGTGCCAGCTCACGAGCGGGGGCGCCCGGTGAGCAGTTCTTC. Protein: CASSRAGAPGEQFF. The variable domain in full, with the rest retrieved from reference TRBV18 and TRBJ2-1, is NAGVMQNPRHLVRRRGQEARLRCSPMKGHSHVYWYRQLPEEGLKFMVYLQKENIIDESGMPKERFSAEFPKEGPSILRIQQVVRGDSAAYFCASSRAGAPGEQFFGPGTRLTVL.

The J gene is TRBJ2-1, the V gene TRBV2; TRBD2 aligns across 8 bases. J was trimmed by 1 base and V by 1 base; bases with no gene match: 0. Germline V gene data show CDR1 as SNHLY and CDR2 as FYNNEI. CDR3 size: 15 residues. CDR3 coding DNA: TGTGCCAGCAGTGAAGGACTAGCGTCCTACAATGAGCAGTTCTTC. It yields the protein CASSEGLASYNEQFF.